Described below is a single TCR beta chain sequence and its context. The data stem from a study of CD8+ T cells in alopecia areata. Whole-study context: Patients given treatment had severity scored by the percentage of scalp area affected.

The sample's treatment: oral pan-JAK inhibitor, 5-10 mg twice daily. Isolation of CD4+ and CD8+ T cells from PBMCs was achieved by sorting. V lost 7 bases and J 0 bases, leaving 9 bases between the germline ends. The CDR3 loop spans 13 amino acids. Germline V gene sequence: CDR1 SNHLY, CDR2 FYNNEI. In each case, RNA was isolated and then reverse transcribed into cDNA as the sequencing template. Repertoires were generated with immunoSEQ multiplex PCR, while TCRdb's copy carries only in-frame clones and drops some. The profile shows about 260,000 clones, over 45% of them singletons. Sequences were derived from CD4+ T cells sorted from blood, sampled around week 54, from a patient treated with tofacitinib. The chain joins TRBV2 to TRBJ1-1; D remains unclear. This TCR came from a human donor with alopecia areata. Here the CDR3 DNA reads TGTGCCAGCATTGACCGTATGAACACTGAAGCTTTCTTT. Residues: CASIDRMNTEAFF.